Reported below is one T cell receptor beta chain. Its specificity is not known. This record belongs to a study of PD-1 blockade in classical Hodgkin lymphoma. About the study: Patients had nivolumab dosed at 3 mg/kg, delivered intravenously every 2 weeks.

J gave up 2 bases and V 5 bases, and 17 bases lay outside the gene matches. This CDR3 region has 18 residues. Germline V gene sequence: CDR1 WNHNN, CDR2 SYGVQD (reference sequence). Clones were read by immunoSEQ multiplex PCR, and TCRdb kept only the in-frame ones, dropping some. The profile covers about 93,000 clones, with around 80% appearing a single time and around 8.9% taken by the ten largest. Indicated time point: cycle 4 day 1 (C4D1), after more than five weeks of nivolumab. Relapse was seen in all patients after autologous stem cell transplantation, and brentuximab vedotin exposure was variable. Findings and limits, study-wide: Reported findings placed baseline TCR diversity lower in newly diagnosed patients (compared with healthy donors). CD4+ TCR diversity, unlike CD8+, climbed significantly by C4D1.

The clonotype originates from a human donor with classical Hodgkin lymphoma. The chain joins TRBV10-1 to TRBJ2-7; 8 nucleotides agree with TRBD1. Sequenced material: peripheral blood mononuclear cells (PBMCs), taken before the fourth cycle of nivolumab. The CDR3 reads CASSHRLWTGQKTYEQYF. The DNA of the CDR3 is TGCGCCAGCAGTCATAGACTCTGGACAGGGCAGAAAACCTACGAGCAGTACTTC.